This T cell receptor beta chain was obtained from a study of T cell changes during pregnancy in multiple sclerosis. TCRdb's copy holds only in-frame clones and misses some; the assay was immunoSEQ multiplex PCR. Of about 50,000 clones in the sample, roughly 92% are singletons; the top ten hold nearly 0.4%. V lost 1 base to trimming and J lost 7 bases; unmatched junction nucleotides: 20. Germline CDR1 SGHVS, CDR2 FQNEAQ. The CDR3 has 19 amino acids. The chain couples TRBV7-8 to TRBJ2-7; 9 bases agree with TRBD1. Here the sequenced sample was CD4+ T cells from peripheral blood mononuclear cells, taken after pregnancy. The receptor was isolated from a female donor with multiple sclerosis, enrolled in a pregnancy study. CDR3 residues: CASSLDRRGALQGAREQYF. The CDR3 coding sequence is TGTGCCAGCAGCTTAGACCGCCGAGGGGCCCTACAGGGGGCGCGGGAGCAGTACTTC. Together with reference TRBV7-8 and TRBJ2-7, the CDR3 gives the full variable domain: GAGVSQSPRYKVAKRGQDVALRCDPISGHVSLFWYQQALGQGPEFLTYFQNEAQLDKSGLPSDRFFAERPEGSVSTLKIQRTQQEDSAVYLCASSLDRRGALQGAREQYFGPGTRLTVT.